This T cell receptor (beta chain) appears in the sequencing data of a study of neurological immune-mediated disorders. This clonotype came up many times. The antigen is unknown. Study observations and caveats: The most TCR clonal expansion was seen in HTLV-1-associated myelopathy, whereas the least was seen in multiple sclerosis, below the level in healthy controls.

The CDR3 covers 16 residues. Germline CDR1 LGHNT, CDR2 FRNRAP. V lost 1 base, J lost 1 base, and 10 bases lay in between. Each TCR transcript was tagged with a 10-nucleotide random UMI during 5'RACE. Sequencing of 15-18 subjects in each run yielded over 200 million TCR-beta sequences. TCRdb used MiXCR to reprocess the 5' RACE reads, holding one entry per CDR3 protein. The sample holds 18,000 or so distinct CDR3 sequences, about 14% seen once. J is TRBJ2-2 and V is TRBV12-5; the D is unclear. The origin of this receptor is a woman aged 60-75 years with HTLV-1-associated myelopathy (HAM/TSP). The sequenced sample was CD4+ T cells from blood. The CDR3 protein is CASGLAPSLNTGELFF. Here the CDR3 DNA reads TGTGCTAGTGGTTTGGCACCCTCTTTGAACACCGGGGAGCTGTTTTTT.